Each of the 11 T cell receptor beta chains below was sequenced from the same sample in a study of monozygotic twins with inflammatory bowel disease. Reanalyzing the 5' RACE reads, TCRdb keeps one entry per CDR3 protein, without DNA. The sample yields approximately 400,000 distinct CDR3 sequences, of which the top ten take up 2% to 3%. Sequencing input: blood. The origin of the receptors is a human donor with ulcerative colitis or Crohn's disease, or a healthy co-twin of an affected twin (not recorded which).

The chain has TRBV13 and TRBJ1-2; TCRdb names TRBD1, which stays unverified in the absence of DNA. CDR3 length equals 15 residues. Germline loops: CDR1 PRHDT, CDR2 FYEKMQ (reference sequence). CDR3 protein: CASSSPPDGNYGYTF.

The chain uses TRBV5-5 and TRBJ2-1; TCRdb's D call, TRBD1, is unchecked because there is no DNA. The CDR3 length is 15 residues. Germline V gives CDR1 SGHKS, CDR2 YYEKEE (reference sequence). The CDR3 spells CASSSPGQGYNEQFF.

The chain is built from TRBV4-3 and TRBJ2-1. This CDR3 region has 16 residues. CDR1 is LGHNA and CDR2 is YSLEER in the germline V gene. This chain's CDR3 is CASSQILKSSYNEQFF.

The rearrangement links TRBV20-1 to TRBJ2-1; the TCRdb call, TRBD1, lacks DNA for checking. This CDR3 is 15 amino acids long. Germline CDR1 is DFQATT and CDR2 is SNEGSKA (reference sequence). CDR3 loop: CSAFERSGGYNEQFF.

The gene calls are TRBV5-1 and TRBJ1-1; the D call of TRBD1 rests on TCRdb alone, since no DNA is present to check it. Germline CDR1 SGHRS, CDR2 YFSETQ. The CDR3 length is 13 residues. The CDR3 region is CASSTQGATEAFF.

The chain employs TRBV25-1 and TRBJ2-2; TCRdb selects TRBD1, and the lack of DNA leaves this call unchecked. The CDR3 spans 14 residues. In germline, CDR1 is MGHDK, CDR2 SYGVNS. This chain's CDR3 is CASSEYRDTGELFF.

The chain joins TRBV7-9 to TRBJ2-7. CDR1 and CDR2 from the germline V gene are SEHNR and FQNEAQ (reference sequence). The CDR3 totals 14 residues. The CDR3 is CASSLDRWIHEQYF.

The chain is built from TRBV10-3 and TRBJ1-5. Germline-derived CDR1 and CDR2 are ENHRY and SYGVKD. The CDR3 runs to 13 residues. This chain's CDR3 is CAISGGLNQPQHF.

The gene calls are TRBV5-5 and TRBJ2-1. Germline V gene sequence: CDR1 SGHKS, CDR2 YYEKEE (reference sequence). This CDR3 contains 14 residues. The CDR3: CASSLVNSYNEQFF.

The CDR3 sequence is CASSVAGQGGTEAFF. The chain uses TRBV9 and TRBJ1-1; the TRBD1 assignment by TCRdb is unverifiable without DNA. The CDR3 spans 15 residues. Germline loops: CDR1 SGDLS, CDR2 YYNGEE.

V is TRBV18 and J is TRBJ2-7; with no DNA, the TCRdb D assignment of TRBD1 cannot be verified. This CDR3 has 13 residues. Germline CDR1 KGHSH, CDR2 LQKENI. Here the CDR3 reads CASSPVDRGEQYF.